These 3 T cell receptor beta chains came from one sample sequenced in a study of shared clonotypes between healthy human individuals. Terminally differentiated effector memory CD45RA+ cells were excluded from the naive CD8 cells, which were CD45RO-negative and positively selected for CCR7. TCRdb keeps only in-frame clones here, not all; method: immunoSEQ multiplex PCR. The sample lists some 600,000 clones, approximately 96% occurring once. The sample taken for sequencing was naive CD8+ T cells sorted from blood. These receptors all come from a woman in her 30s in good health.

Worth noting for this clone: Distinct nucleotide sequences in the sample also encode this CDR3. The rearrangement links TRBV7-2 to TRBJ2-7; D may be TRBD1 (5 bases). The CDR3 contains 14 residues. CDR1 is SGHTA and CDR2 is FQGNSA in the germline V gene. Trimming left V 0 bases short and J 3 bases short, with 9 bases between. CDR3 residues: CASSLAAGNYEQYF. The CDR3 region has the DNA TGTGCCAGCAGCTTAGCGGCAGGGAACTACGAGCAGTACTTC.

Turning to this clone: The sample contains more than one DNA sequence encoding this CDR3. The chain employs TRBV7-9 and TRBJ2-7, with 7 bases aligning to TRBD2. The CDR3 spans 14 residues. The germline V gene has CDR1 SEHNR and CDR2 FQNEAQ (reference sequence). With 1 base clipped from V and 3 bases from J, the junction kept 3 bases outside the gene matches. CDR3 sequence (DNA): TGTGCCAGCAGCTTAGGAGGCGGGAGCTACGAGCAGTACTTC. Protein sequence: CASSLGGGSYEQYF.

This chain connects TRBV4-1 to TRBJ2-1; D remains unclear. The CDR3 runs to 12 residues. Germline assignment: CDR1 MGHRA and CDR2 YSYEKL. V lost 1 base, J lost 7 bases, and 5 bases lay in between. CDR3: CASSQGRNEQFF. The CDR3 nucleotides are TGCGCCAGCAGCCAAGGGCGGAATGAGCAGTTCTTC.